The present entry profiles one T cell receptor (beta chain) with its context. No antigen is known for it. Base qualities were left out, and no much larger clone turns up one base away. Sequenced on an Illumina HiSeq 2500. Quantitative 5'-RACE with molecular barcodes was used to prepare TCR beta libraries. The published analysis was carried out like this. A new computational method based on a probabilistic model of VDJ rearrangement was used to identify disease-linked TCR variants. TCRdb ran its own pipeline on the public reads, namely fastp trimming at Q25 and MiXCR clone calling, and kept in-frame beta chains. Each entry merges the rows of one CDR3 protein and shows their most common DNA and genes. The V and J calls here are based on TCRdb, not the publication. In this sample the table shows hundreds of thousands of distinct CDR3 sequences, roughly 32% of which occur a single time. The top ten clonotypes cover about 4.2% of the sample.

From V the trimming removes 6 bases and from J it removes 4 bases, while the gene matches leave 14 bases of the junction unaccounted for. The CDR3 runs 16 amino acids, cysteine and phenylalanine included. Only the CDR3 DNA is retained, 48 bases long and in frame from the first base. The source of the sample is a study of CD8 T cells in ankylosing spondylitis (dated by TCRdb to between 2016 and 2019). With respect to the entire study: The study profiled T cell receptor beta repertoires in healthy donors and ankylosing spondylitis patients to find disease-linked TCR variants. Peripheral blood was sampled, and synovial fluid was additionally collected from ankylosing spondylitis patients. In total, the full study cohort was made up of 108 healthy donors and approximately 24 ankylosing spondylitis patients.

Beyond this particular receptor, the publication reports: Blood from ankylosing spondylitis patients appeared to be characterized by a TCR beta motif made up of several highly homologous amino acid variants. Some TCR beta motif variants had previously been reported in synovial fluid and blood of reactive arthritis patients, which suggested common disease-initiation mechanisms. The disease-linked clones were reported as significantly enriched in matched synovial fluid samples from ankylosing spondylitis patients. In peripheral blood, the disease-linked clones were found at relatively low frequencies and had a CD8+ phenotype.

The TCR comes from a male donor with ankylosing spondylitis or in good health (not recorded which). The V and J segments used are TRBV12-3 or TRBV12-4 and TRBJ1-2, with TRBD1 matching 7 junction bases. The specimen sequenced was blood, either unsorted or a sorted T cell fraction (not recorded which). The CDR3 here reads CASSRTGAGMSYGYTF. In nucleotides, the sequence is TGTGCCAGCAGCCGGACAGGTGCCGGAATGTCCTATGGCTACACCTTC.